This TCR beta chain originates from a study of blood T cell repertoires in COVID-19. Methods used by the authors: By means of reference gene primer amplification, nucleated cell counts were estimated. Data came from immunoSEQ multiplex PCR; TCRdb stores just in-frame clones and leaves some out. The DNA gave D and trimming, while V, J and clone size come from that table. The sample includes some 170,000 clones, over 80% of them seen just once. V dropped 6 bases and J dropped 10; count of bases not matched to a gene: 10. This CDR3 has 14 amino acids. Germline lookup yields CDR1 MNHEY and CDR2 SMNVEV (reference sequence).

The sample consisted of peripheral blood. This TCR derives from a woman aged 70-85 years with acute or convalescent COVID-19. The gene calls are TRBV27 and TRBJ2-1; 9 nucleotides agree with TRBD1. The CDR3 DNA reads TGTGCCAGCAGGGGAGGGACAGGGCTATGGGAGCAGTTCTTC. It yields the protein CASRGGTGLWEQFF.